This T cell receptor beta chain was profiled in a study of CD8 T cells in Susac syndrome (dated by TCRdb to about 2019). Looking at the study overall: Among the sequenced Susac syndrome patients, five or six had clinically active disease and fewer than ten were in clinical remission. CD8+ T cell repertoire clonality was compared between some 13 healthy donors, approximately 14 Susac syndrome patients and around 15 multiple sclerosis patients. Whether CD8+ T cell activation and differentiation in Susac syndrome was antigen driven was tested using repertoire sequencing. Susac syndrome patients were therapy-naive, on corticosteroids (some also receiving IVIg), or on IVIg alone at blood withdrawal.

A word on this clonotype: Its recognized antigen is unknown. No qualities accompany the bases; no much larger clone lies one base away.

CDR1 PRHDT and CDR2 FYEKMQ are derived from the germline V gene (reference sequence). Trimming leaves V shorter by 4 bases and J shorter by 3 bases, with the junction holding 9 bases beyond the gene matches. From the cysteine up to the phenylalanine, the CDR3 has a length of 16 residues. Left in the record is the CDR3 DNA by itself, 48 bases read in frame from the first base. RNA was extracted with the RNeasy kit and 0.5 to 1 ug was reverse transcribed using random hexamers. TCR beta CDR3 regions were amplified with the immunoSEQ multiplex PCR assay covering 54 Vbeta and 13 Jbeta segments. PCR amplification bias was corrected using a synthetic template baseline for primer optimization and computational correction. The authors processed their data as follows. Reads were assigned to V, D and J genes according to IMGT and analyzed in immunoSEQ Analyzer, with only productive sequences retained. To calculate clonality, Shannon entropy was normalized by log2 of the number of productive unique sequences and then subtracted from one. Public and private clones were assessed among the 100 most prevalent clones of each patient and control. A clone was defined as Susac-specific if it was absent from the healthy and MS cohorts, from approximately 980 published viral clones and from other ImmuneACCESS disease sequences. TCRdb's own reprocessing of the public reads used fastp at Q25 and MiXCR and kept productive beta chains. Rows matching on CDR3 protein sequence are summarized as one entry with the most common DNA and genes. TCRdb, rather than the study authors, made the V and J calls. The sample contains tens of thousands of distinct CDR3 sequences, 95% of them found a single time. More than 0.45% of the sample lies in the top ten.

High-throughput TCR beta sequencing profiled peripheral blood CD8+ and CD4+ T cells from healthy donors, Susac syndrome patients and multiple sclerosis patients. The Susac syndrome patients fulfilled recently defined diagnostic criteria for definite or probable disease. Bulk CD8+ and CD4+ T cells were purified by magnetic negative isolation, whereas CD8+ TEMRA cells were enriched by FACS. Blood was collected in EDTA tubes and processed within 24 hours, with PBMCs isolated through density gradient centrifugation. PBMCs intended for TCR sequencing were cryopreserved in liquid nitrogen and were subsequently thawed in a 37 degrees C water bath. A purity of at least 90% was achieved for sorted or isolated CD4+, CD8+ and CD8+ TEMRA cells. General findings and caveats noted by the study authors: Sixteen and five Susac-specific public clones were found in the total CD8+ and CD8+ TEMRA repertoires, respectively. Susac syndrome CD8+ repertoires showed clonal expansion, highest in CD8+ TEMRA cells and greater in clinically active than remitting patients. The number of individuals in the TCR sequencing and HLA analysis was acknowledged as relatively small.

The TCR comes from a human donor with Susac syndrome. The chain links TRBV13 with TRBJ1-1, with 9 bases aligning to TRBD1. The sample was CD8+ T cells from PBMCs. The CDR3 protein sequence reads: CASSSIGTGRDTEAFF. At the DNA level, the sequence is TGTGCCAGCAGCTCTATAGGGACAGGGCGGGACACTGAAGCTTTCTTT.